This is a list of T cell receptor beta chains from one sample in a study of Graves' ophthalmopathy and Graves' hyperthyroidism. A single record per CDR3 protein comes from TCRdb applying MiXCR to the multiplex PCR reads. The table lists hundreds of thousands of distinct CDR3 sequences, 22% of them singletons. The sequencing input was peripheral blood. The source of these receptors is a woman aged 18-29 years with stable Graves' hyperthyroidism. Some clones in this sample may be carry-over from other donors' samples. Both conserved end residues are part of each CDR3. The D gene is left open where the match is weak. The listing skips clone size in some rows; elsewhere it reads once, few, many or a size class.

D gene	clone size	V gene	J gene	CDR3 DNA	CDR3 protein
-	many	TRBV12-3/TRBV12-4	TRBJ1-2	TGTGCCAGCAGTATATCGCCCGCTAACTATGGCTACACCTTC	CASSISPANYGYTF
TRBD1	-	TRBV3-1	TRBJ1-1	TGTGCCAGCCGCAGGGGGCCTGTGAACACTGAAGCTTTCTTT	CASRRGPVNTEAFF
-	many	TRBV5-1	TRBJ2-7	TGCGCCAGCAGAGACGCTGCCAGTTCCTACGAGCAGTACTTC	CASRDAASSYEQYF
-	-	TRBV12-3/TRBV12-4	TRBJ1-2	TGTGCCAGCAGAGGGACGGTCGTGGGAGGCTACACCTTC	CASRGTVVGGYTF
TRBD1	many	TRBV7-8	TRBJ2-5	TGTGCCAGCAGCACTCGCCGGGACAGGCTCACAGAGACCCAGTACTTC	CASSTRRDRLTETQYF
-	-	TRBV25-1	TRBJ2-7	TGTGCCAGCACCTCATCAGGGGCTTCGAGCTCCTACGAGCAGTACTTC	CASTSSGASSSYEQYF
-	many	TRBV10-3	TRBJ1-5	TGTGCCATCAGTGAGGCCGAAGGGACGGTGGGCAATCAGCCCCAGCATTTT	CAISEAEGTVGNQPQHF
TRBD1	many	TRBV20-1	TRBJ1-2	TGCAGTGCTAGAGATCGGACAGGGGCAGGTGGCTACACCTTC	CSARDRTGAGGYTF
-	few	TRBV27	TRBJ2-2	TGTGCCAGCTTTGGAGGTGGGGGGGAGCTGTTTTTT	CASFGGGGELFF
-	few	TRBV29-1	TRBJ1-1	TGCAGCGGGGCCCTCTCTTTGAACACTGAAGCTTTCTTT	CSGALSLNTEAFF
-	-	TRBV20-1	TRBJ1-1	TGCAGTGCTCCCATCGGACAAATGAACACTGAAGCTTTCTTT	CSAPIGQMNTEAFF
-	-	TRBV2	TRBJ2-3	TGTGCCAGCGTCGGGGGTTTTGATACGCAGTATTTT	CASVGGFDTQYF
-	few	TRBV6-5	TRBJ1-1	TGTGCCAGCAGTTTTGGGGTGAGGGGTGCTGACGCTTTCTTT	CASSFGVRGADAFF
TRBD1	many	TRBV20-1	TRBJ1-1	TGCAGTGCCCATAATAGACAGGGACGCATGAACACTGAAGCTTTCTTT	CSAHNRQGRMNTEAFF
-	-	TRBV6-1	TRBJ2-2	TGTGCCAGCAGCCCGCGGACAGACTACACCGGGGAGCTGTTTTTT	CASSPRTDYTGELFF
TRBD1	few	TRBV4-1	TRBJ2-7	TGCGCCAGCAGCCGGGTAGACAGGGGGTCCTACGAGCAGTACTTC	CASSRVDRGSYEQYF
-	many	TRBV19	TRBJ2-5	TGTGCCAGTAGTGCCGGTGTAGCGGAAGAGACCCAGTACTTC	CASSAGVAEETQYF
-	few	TRBV19	TRBJ2-5	TGTGCCAGTAGTCCCCTGGGGTCTGCGTGGACCCAGTACTTC	CASSPLGSAWTQYF
-	-	TRBV2	TRBJ1-2	TGTGCCAGCAGTTACGTCGCGTCCAGCGGGGGCTATGGCTACACCTTC	CASSYVASSGGYGYTF
-	-	TRBV4-1	TRBJ1-1	TGCGCCAGCAGCCAGCCCGGGAAGAACACTGAAGCTTTCTTT	CASSQPGKNTEAFF
-	-	TRBV20-1	TRBJ1-2	TGCAGTGCTGAGTTAGGGACCCCCTATGGCTACACCTTC	CSAELGTPYGYTF
-	few	TRBV7-8	TRBJ1-1	TGTGCCAGCAGCTCGACAGAGGTGAACACTGAAGCTTGCTTT	CASSSTEVNTEACF